These 25 T cell receptor beta chains came from one sample sequenced in a study of radiotherapy plus CTLA-4 blockade in lung cancer. Clones were sequenced by immunoSEQ multiplex PCR, and TCRdb holds only the in-frame ones, with some missing. Among just under 60,000 clones, roughly 76% were seen once, and the ten largest hold about 8.3%. The source was peripheral blood, collected from a patient treated with radiotherapy plus ipilimumab. Every receptor here comes from a human donor with non-small cell lung cancer whose response to radiotherapy plus ipilimumab could not be evaluated.

CDR3 coding DNA: TGCGCCAGCAGCCCGGACAGGGTCTATGAAAAACTGTTTTTT. This encodes CASSPDRVYEKLFF. The rearrangement uses TRBV5-1 and TRBJ1-4; 8 bases align to TRBD1. With V trimmed by 4 bases and J by 6 bases, 5 bases remained unmatched. Germline V CDR1 and CDR2: SGHRS, YFSETQ. The CDR3 has 14 amino acids.

The chain carries TRBV28 and TRBJ1-1, with TRBD1 matching 7 bases. The CDR3 totals 15 residues. V trimming: 6 bases; J trimming: 4 bases; junction bases outside the gene matches: 11. Germline V gene lookup returns CDR1 MDHEN and CDR2 SYDVKM. The CDR3 sequence: CASSISQGVLTEAFF. In nucleotides, the CDR3 is TGTGCCAGCAGCATCTCTCAGGGGGTCCTCACTGAAGCTTTCTTT.

The chain joins TRBV6-1 to TRBJ2-5; 10 bases are a match to TRBD2. V shed 8 bases, J shed 4 bases, and the junction held 4 bases outside the gene matches. CDR1 and CDR2 from the germline V gene are MNHNS and SASEGT. The CDR3 totals 13 residues. The CDR3 loop reads CASVAGGRETQYF. As DNA, the CDR3 is TGTGCCAGCGTAGCGGGGGGCAGAGAGACCCAGTACTTC.

V usage is TRBV5-4 and J usage is TRBJ1-6, with D perhaps TRBD1 (5 bases). There are 14 residues in the CDR3. V lost 0 bases, J lost 9 bases, and 10 bases lay in between. Germline loops: CDR1 SGHNT, CDR2 YYREEE (reference sequence). The CDR3 protein is CASSLGNQGSPLHF. Here the CDR3 DNA reads TGTGCCAGCAGCTTGGGAAACCAGGGTTCACCCCTCCACTTT. Based on the CDR3 plus reference TRBV5-4 and TRBJ1-6, the full variable domain is ETGVTQSPTHLIKTRGQQVTLRCSSQSGHNTVSWYQQALGQGPQFIFQYYREEENGRGNFPPRFSGLQFPNYSSELNVNALELDDSALYLCASSLGNQGSPLHFGNGTRLTVT.

The chain uses TRBV15 and TRBJ2-7, with TRBD2 identical over 11 bases. This CDR3 has 15 amino acids. Germline V gives CDR1 LNHNV, CDR2 YYDKDF (reference sequence). The V and J ends lost 3 bases and 7 bases, in that order; junction bases with no gene match: 8. In nucleotides, the CDR3 is TGTGCCACCAGCAGTGGACTAGCGGGCCCTTCGGAGCAGTACTTC. Protein product: CATSSGLAGPSEQYF.

A few counts support this clone. The rearrangement uses TRBV5-1 and TRBJ1-1, with TRBD1 identical over 10 bases. The CDR3 has 16 amino acids. V was clipped by 1 base and J by 3 bases; unmatched bases: 6. CDR1 and CDR2 from the germline V gene are SGHRS and YFSETQ. The CDR3 is CASSLRGQGIDTEAFF. In nucleotides, the CDR3 is TGCGCCAGCAGCTTGCGGGGACAGGGGATTGACACTGAAGCTTTCTTT. Drawing the rest from reference TRBV5-1 and TRBJ1-1, the complete variable domain is KAGVTQTPRYLIKTRGQQVTLSCSPISGHRSVSWYQQTPGQGLQFLFEYFSETQRNKGNFPGRFSGRQFSNSRSEMNVSTLELGDSALYLCASSLRGQGIDTEAFFGQGTRLTVV.

The chain combines TRBV6-1 with TRBJ1-2; 8 bases align to TRBD1. The V gene end was trimmed by 3 bases and the J gene end by 4 bases; junction bases not matched to a gene: 4. The CDR3 has 14 residues. The germline V gene has CDR1 MNHNS and CDR2 SASEGT. The CDR3 bases are TGTGCCAGCAGTGACCCTGACAGGGGCTATGGCTACACCTTC. The encoded protein is CASSDPDRGYGYTF.

The rearrangement links TRBV11-2 to TRBJ2-1, with 8 bases lining up with TRBD2. Per the germline V gene, CDR1 is SGHAT and CDR2 is FQNNGV. V lost 4 bases, J lost 4 bases, and 6 bases stayed unmatched. The CDR3 is made up of 15 amino acids. The CDR3 sequence is CASSSEGLGYNEQFF. The CDR3 DNA follows: TGTGCCAGCAGCTCCGAGGGACTAGGGTACAATGAGCAGTTCTTC.

V usage is TRBV5-4 and J usage is TRBJ2-1; 12 positions match TRBD2. V lost 0 bases, J lost 5 bases, and 0 bases stayed unmatched. The germline gives CDR1 SGHNT, CDR2 YYREEE (reference sequence). The CDR3 runs 15 residues. CDR3 DNA: TGTGCCAGCAGCTTGGGACTAGCGGGAGACAATGAGCAGTTCTTC. It specifies CASSLGLAGDNEQFF. The entire variable domain, with the rest obtained from reference TRBV5-4 and TRBJ2-1, is as follows: ETGVTQSPTHLIKTRGQQVTLRCSSQSGHNTVSWYQQALGQGPQFIFQYYREEENGRGNFPPRFSGLQFPNYSSELNVNALELDDSALYLCASSLGLAGDNEQFFGPGTRLTVL.

This clone was seen more than once but under ten times. The chain couples TRBV7-8 to TRBJ2-7, with a possible D match to TRBD1 (6 bases). Germline loops: CDR1 SGHVS, CDR2 FQNEAQ. CDR3 length: 16 amino acids. Trimming removed 1 base at V and 0 bases at J, with 13 bases between. DNA of the CDR3: TGTGCCAGCAGCTTAGGGGTCCAGGGGAGCTCCTACGAGCAGTACTTC. Its protein product is CASSLGVQGSSYEQYF.

The chain uses TRBV7-9 and TRBJ1-2; D is ambiguous. Trimming took 5 bases from V and 4 from J, leaving 5 bases between them. The CDR3 loop spans 11 amino acids. From germline, CDR1 is SEHNR and CDR2 FQNEAQ (reference sequence). This CDR3 reads CASSTGYGYTF. The CDR3 bases are TGTGCCAGCAGCACGGGCTATGGCTACACCTTC.

This clone has more than one count but fewer than ten. This sequence joins TRBV4-1 and TRBJ1-3; D perhaps matches TRBD1 (6 bases). The CDR3 runs 16 residues. CDR1 MGHRA and CDR2 YSYEKL come from the germline V gene. The ends were cut back, 1 base at V and 0 bases at J, with 10 bases in the middle. DNA of the CDR3: TGCGCCAGCAGCCAAGCGGGGGGACACTCTGGAAACACCATATATTTT. Translating it yields CASSQAGGHSGNTIYF.

This chain uses TRBV6-5 with TRBJ2-2; perhaps TRBD1 as D (6 bases). Trimming took off 5 bases at V and 6 bases at J, with 10 bases between the two ends. This CDR3 region has 13 residues. Germline V CDR1 and CDR2: MNHEY, SVGAGI. In nucleotides, the CDR3 is TGTGCCAGCAGTCCACCAGGGGCCGGGGAGCTGTTTTTT. Amino acid sequence: CASSPPGAGELFF.

The chain recombines TRBV9 with TRBJ2-3; D remains ambiguous. V lost 0 bases and J 2 bases, leaving 7 bases between the germline ends. CDR3 size: 14 residues. Germline V CDR1 and CDR2: SGDLS, YYNGEE. CDR3 in DNA: TGTGCCAGCAGCGTAGCTGCGCTCACAGATACGCAGTATTTT. This codes for CASSVAALTDTQYF.

The chain employs TRBV14 and TRBJ1-2, with D possibly being TRBD1 (5 bases). V was pared by 2 bases and J by 4 bases, with 20 bases between. CDR3 length: 17 amino acids. CDR1 is SGHDN and CDR2 is FVKESK in the germline V gene. This CDR3 reads CASSQFPGGDRLYGYTF. The CDR3 DNA sequence: TGTGCCAGCAGCCAATTTCCGGGCGGTGACAGACTCTATGGCTACACCTTC.

This rearrangement joins TRBV11-2 to TRBJ2-5; D possibly corresponds to TRBD2 (5 bases). Germline CDR1 SGHAT, CDR2 FQNNGV. The CDR3 covers 13 residues. V lost 5 bases to trimming and J lost 1 base, with 8 bases between them. CDR3: CASSRTGQETQYF. The CDR3 nucleotides are TGTGCCAGCAGCCGGACTGGCCAAGAGACCCAGTACTTC.

The chain recombines TRBV27 with TRBJ2-7; 9 nucleotides align to TRBD2. From germline, CDR1 is MNHEY and CDR2 SMNVEV (reference sequence). The CDR3 has 15 residues. The V segment lost 6 bases and the J segment 6 bases; nucleotides outside the gene matches: 12. The CDR3 bases are TGTGCCAGCAGACATTTAGCGGGGGTTCAAGGCGAGCAGTACTTC. Its protein is CASRHLAGVQGEQYF.

The rearrangement links TRBV5-1 to TRBJ2-1, with 12 bases fitting TRBD2. The junction had 7 bases not matched to a gene; V was cut back by 3 bases and J by 6 bases. CDR1 and CDR2 (germline): SGHRS, YFSETQ. The CDR3 covers 16 residues. CDR3 sequence reads: CASSSPGLAGLNEQFF. CDR3 DNA sequence: TGCGCCAGCAGCTCTCCGGGACTAGCGGGCCTCAATGAGCAGTTCTTC.

The chain is built from TRBV6-5 and TRBJ1-2, with 8 bases that match TRBD1. V was pared by 5 bases and J by 5 bases, with 4 bases of the junction left unmatched. CDR1 is MNHEY and CDR2 is SVGAGI in the germline V gene. The CDR3 totals 13 residues. The CDR3 is CASSQGARYGYTF. The CDR3 coding sequence is TGTGCCAGCAGTCAGGGGGCGAGGTATGGCTACACCTTC.

The chain uses TRBV6-5 and TRBJ1-5; TRBD1 might be the D (5 bases). The V end lost 2 bases, the J end lost 6 bases, and 14 bases lay between the germline ends. Germline V gene lookup returns CDR1 MNHEY and CDR2 SVGAGI. This CDR3 contains 15 residues. The CDR3: CASSYAGLGGQPQHF. CDR3 nucleotide sequence: TGTGCCAGCAGTTACGCAGGGCTGGGGGGTCAGCCCCAGCATTTT.

The CDR3 region is CSVVLDSYNEQFF. The CDR3 region has the DNA TGCAGCGTTGTTTTGGACAGCTACAATGAGCAGTTCTTC. The V gene is TRBV29-1, the J gene TRBJ2-1; weak D call: TRBD1 (6 bases). The CDR3 totals 13 residues. CDR1 is SQVTM, CDR2 ANQGSEA, per germline. With 4 bases removed from V and 3 bases from J, the gap between germline ends came to 10 bases.

With regard to this clone: Other DNA sequences in this sample translate to the same CDR3. In DNA form, the CDR3 reads TGTGCCAGCAGTCCGGACAGGAGCAATCAGCCCCAGCATTTT. Its protein is CASSPDRSNQPQHF. This sequence joins TRBV11-1 and TRBJ1-5; TRBD1 aligns across 7 bases. V shed 6 bases, J shed 1 base, and the junction held 3 bases outside the gene matches. The germline gives CDR1 SGHAT, CDR2 FQDESV (reference sequence). CDR3 length: 14 residues.

A single count supports this clone. The junction departs from the called germline gene at one end, perhaps through a read error. The chain combines TRBV29-1 with TRBJ2-1, with D possibly matching TRBD1 (7 bases). There are 10 residues in the CDR3. Germline V lookup: CDR1 SQVTM, CDR2 ANQGSEA. The CDR3 DNA is TGCAGCGTTGAGGAGGGACAGCCGCTCTTC. Its translation: CSVEEGQPLF.

There are a few counts of this clone. Other DNA sequences within the sample encode an identical CDR3. The genes are TRBV7-9 and TRBJ2-5, with 8 bases fitting TRBD1. Germline CDR1 SEHNR, CDR2 FQNEAQ (reference sequence). The CDR3 is 14 amino acids. With V trimmed by 3 bases and J by 4 bases, 4 bases remained unmatched. In DNA, the CDR3 is TGTGCCAGCAGCTTCGGGACAGGAGGAGAGACCCAGTACTTC. The encoded protein is CASSFGTGGETQYF. The whole variable domain, filled in from reference TRBV7-9 and TRBJ2-5, reads DTGVSQNPRHKITKRGQNVTFRCDPISEHNRLYWYRQTLGQGPEFLTYFQNEAQLEKSRLLSDRFSAERPKGSFSTLEIQRTEQGDSAMYLCASSFGTGGETQYFGPGTRLLVL.

This chain links TRBV6-6 with TRBJ2-2; D not resolved. Germline CDR1 is MNHNY and CDR2 is SVGAGI (reference sequence). With 2 bases removed from V and 3 bases from J, the gap between germline ends came to 7 bases. The CDR3 is 14 amino acids. The CDR3 loop reads CASSYLSDTGELFF. CDR3 nucleotide sequence: TGTGCCAGCAGTTACCTTTCAGACACCGGGGAGCTGTTTTTT.